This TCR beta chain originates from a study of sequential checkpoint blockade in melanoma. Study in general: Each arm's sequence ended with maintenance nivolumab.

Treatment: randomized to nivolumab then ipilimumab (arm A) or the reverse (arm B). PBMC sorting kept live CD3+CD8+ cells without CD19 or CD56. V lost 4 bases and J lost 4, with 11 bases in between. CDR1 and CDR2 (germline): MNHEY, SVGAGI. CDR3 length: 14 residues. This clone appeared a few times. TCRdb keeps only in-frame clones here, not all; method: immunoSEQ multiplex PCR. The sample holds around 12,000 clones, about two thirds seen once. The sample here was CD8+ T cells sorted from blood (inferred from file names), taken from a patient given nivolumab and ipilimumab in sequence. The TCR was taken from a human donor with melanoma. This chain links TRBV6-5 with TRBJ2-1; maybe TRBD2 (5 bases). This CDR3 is CASSSQPGYNEQFF. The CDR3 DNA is TGTGCCAGCAGTTCCCAACCGGGGTACAATGAGCAGTTCTTC.